This T cell receptor (beta chain) is drawn from a study of shared clonotypes between healthy human individuals. Deep was the level at which the assay was run. Method: immunoSEQ multiplex PCR; TCRdb's copy keeps in-frame clones and lacks some. Of some 800,000 clones listed, 80% to 95% are singletons. Cells designated naive CD8 were CD45RO-negative and were positively selected for CCR7, with terminally differentiated effector memory CD45RA+ cells excluded. The CDR3 length is 15 residues. V was clipped by 7 bases and J by 3 bases; unmatched bases: 4. Germline V CDR1 and CDR2: LNHDA, SQIVND (reference sequence). Regarding this clone: Its target is unknown.

Study-wide results and caveats: Relative to clonotypes present in all four donors, those not shared had lower generation probabilities.

The origin of this receptor is a man between 25 and 39 years old in good health. Material: naive CD8+ T cells sorted from blood. V and J are TRBV19 and TRBJ2-1; 12 bases agree with TRBD2. This chain's CDR3 is CASMLLAGGYNEQFF. CDR3 DNA sequence: TGTGCCAGTATGCTACTAGCGGGGGGCTACAATGAGCAGTTCTTC. The full variable domain, with the rest looked up from reference TRBV19 and TRBJ2-1, is DGGITQSPKYLFRKEGQNVTLSCEQNLNHDAMYWYRQDPGQGLRLIYYSQIVNDFQKGDIAEGYSVSREKKESFPLTVTSAQKNPTAFYLCASMLLAGGYNEQFFGPGTRLTVL.